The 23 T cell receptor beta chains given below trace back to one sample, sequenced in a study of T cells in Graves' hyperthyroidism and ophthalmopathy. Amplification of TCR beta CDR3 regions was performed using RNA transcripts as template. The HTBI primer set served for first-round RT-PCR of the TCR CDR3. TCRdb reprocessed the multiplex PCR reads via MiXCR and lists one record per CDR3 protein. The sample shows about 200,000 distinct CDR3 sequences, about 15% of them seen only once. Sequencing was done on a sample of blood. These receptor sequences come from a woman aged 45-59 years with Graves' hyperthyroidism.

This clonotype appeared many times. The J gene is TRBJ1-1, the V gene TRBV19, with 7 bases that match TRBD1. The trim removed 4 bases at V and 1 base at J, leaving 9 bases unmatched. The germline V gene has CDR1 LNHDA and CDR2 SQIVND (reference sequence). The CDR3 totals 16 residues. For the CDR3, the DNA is TGTGCCAGTAGTACTACTCTCACAGGGGCGAACACTGAAGCTTTCTTT. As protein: CASSTTLTGANTEAFF.

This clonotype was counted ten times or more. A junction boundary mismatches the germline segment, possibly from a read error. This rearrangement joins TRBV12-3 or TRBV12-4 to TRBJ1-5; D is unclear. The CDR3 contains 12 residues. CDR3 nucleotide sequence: TGTGCCAGCAGTTATTCCAATCGGCCCCAGCATTTT. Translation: CASSYSNRPQHF.

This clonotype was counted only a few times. The CDR3 spells CASSPHWTSGPRGNTGELFF. In nucleotides, the CDR3 is TGTGCCAGCAGCCCACACTGGACTAGCGGGCCCAGGGGGAACACCGGGGAGCTGTTTTTT. The rearrangement uses TRBV7-3 and TRBJ2-2; 11 bases are a match to TRBD2. The V and J ends lost 5 bases and 1 base, in that order; junction bases with no gene match: 15. The CDR3 is 20 residues long. Germline V lookup: CDR1 SGHTA, CDR2 FQGTGA.

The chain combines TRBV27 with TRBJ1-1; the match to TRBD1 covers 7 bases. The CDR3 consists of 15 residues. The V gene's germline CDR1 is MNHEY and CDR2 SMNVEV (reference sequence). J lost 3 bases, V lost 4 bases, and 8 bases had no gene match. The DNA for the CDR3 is TGTGCCAGCAGTTCCCTTCAGGGGGAGGACACTGAAGCTTTCTTT. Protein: CASSSLQGEDTEAFF.

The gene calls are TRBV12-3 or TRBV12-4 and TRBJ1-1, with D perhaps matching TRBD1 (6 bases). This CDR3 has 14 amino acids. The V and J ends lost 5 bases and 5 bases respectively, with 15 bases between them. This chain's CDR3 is CASSPRGGVTEAFF. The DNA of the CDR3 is TGTGCCAGCAGTCCCAGGGGAGGGGTGACTGAAGCTTTCTTT.

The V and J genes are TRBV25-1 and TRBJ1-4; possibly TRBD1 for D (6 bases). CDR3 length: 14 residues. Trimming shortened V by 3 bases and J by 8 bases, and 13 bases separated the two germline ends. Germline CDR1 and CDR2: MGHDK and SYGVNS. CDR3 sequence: CASSDDRNTEKLFF. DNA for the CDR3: TGTGCCAGCAGTGACGACAGGAATACGGAAAAACTGTTTTTT.

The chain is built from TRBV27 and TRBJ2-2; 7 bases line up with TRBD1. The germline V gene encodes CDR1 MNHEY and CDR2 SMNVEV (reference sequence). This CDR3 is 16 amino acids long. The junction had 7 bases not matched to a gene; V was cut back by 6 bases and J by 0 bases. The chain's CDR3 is CASSQIGTANTGELFF. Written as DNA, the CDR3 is TGTGCCAGCAGCCAAATTGGGACAGCGAACACCGGGGAGCTGTTTTTT.

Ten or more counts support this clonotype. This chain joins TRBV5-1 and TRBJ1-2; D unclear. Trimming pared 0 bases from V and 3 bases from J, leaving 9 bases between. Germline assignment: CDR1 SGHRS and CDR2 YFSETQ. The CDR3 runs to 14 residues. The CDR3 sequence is CASSLVLGDYGYTF. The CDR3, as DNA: TGCGCCAGCAGCTTGGTCCTGGGTGACTATGGCTACACCTTC.

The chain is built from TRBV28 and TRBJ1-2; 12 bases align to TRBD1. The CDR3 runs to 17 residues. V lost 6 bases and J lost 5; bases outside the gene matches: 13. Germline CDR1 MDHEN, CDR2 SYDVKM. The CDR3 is CASRPSPGQGAIYGYTF. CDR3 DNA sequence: TGTGCCAGCAGACCTTCCCCGGGACAGGGGGCGATTTATGGCTACACCTTC.

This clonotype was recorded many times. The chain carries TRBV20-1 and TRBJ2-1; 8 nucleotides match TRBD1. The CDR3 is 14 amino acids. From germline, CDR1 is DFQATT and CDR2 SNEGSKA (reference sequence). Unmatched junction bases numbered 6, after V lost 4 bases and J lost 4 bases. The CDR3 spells CSATGQGGYNEQFF. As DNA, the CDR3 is TGCAGTGCTACCGGACAGGGAGGATACAATGAGCAGTTCTTC.

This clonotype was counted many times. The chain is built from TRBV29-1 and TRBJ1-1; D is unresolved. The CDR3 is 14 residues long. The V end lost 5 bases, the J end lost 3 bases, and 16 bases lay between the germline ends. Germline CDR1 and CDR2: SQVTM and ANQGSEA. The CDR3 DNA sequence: TGCAGCGTTCGTGGCGGCCAAAAGGACACTGAAGCTTTCTTT. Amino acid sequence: CSVRGGQKDTEAFF.

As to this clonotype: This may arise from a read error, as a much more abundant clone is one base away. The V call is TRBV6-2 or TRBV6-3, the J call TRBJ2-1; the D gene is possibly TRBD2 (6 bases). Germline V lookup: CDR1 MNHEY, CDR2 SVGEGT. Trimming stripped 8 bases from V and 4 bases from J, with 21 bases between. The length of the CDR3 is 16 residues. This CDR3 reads CASGSSVGRVYNEQFF. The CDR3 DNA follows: TGTGCCAGCGGTTCTAGCGTCGGCCGGGTATACAATGAGCAGTTCTTC.

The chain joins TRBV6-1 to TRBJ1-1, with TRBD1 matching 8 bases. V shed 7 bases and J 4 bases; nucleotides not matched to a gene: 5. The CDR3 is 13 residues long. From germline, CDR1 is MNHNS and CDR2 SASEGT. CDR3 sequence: CASTQGASTEAFF. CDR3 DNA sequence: TGTGCCAGCACTCAGGGGGCGAGCACTGAAGCTTTCTTT.

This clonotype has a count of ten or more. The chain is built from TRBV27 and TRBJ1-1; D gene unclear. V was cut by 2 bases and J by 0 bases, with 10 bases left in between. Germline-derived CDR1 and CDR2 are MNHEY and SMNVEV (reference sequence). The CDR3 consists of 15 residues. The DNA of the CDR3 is TGTGCCAGCAGTTTAAAAGGTGGCTTGAACACTGAAGCTTTCTTT. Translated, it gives CASSLKGGLNTEAFF.

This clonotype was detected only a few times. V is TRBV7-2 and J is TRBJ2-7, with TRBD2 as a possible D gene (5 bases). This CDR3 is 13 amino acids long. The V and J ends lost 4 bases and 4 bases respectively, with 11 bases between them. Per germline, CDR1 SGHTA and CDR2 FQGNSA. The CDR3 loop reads CASSSDLAYEQYF. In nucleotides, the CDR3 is TGTGCCAGCAGCTCCGACCTAGCTTACGAGCAGTACTTC.

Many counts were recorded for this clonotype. CDR3 protein: CASTHSRMGTDTQYF. The DNA of the CDR3 is TGTGCCAGCACGCATTCGAGGATGGGCACAGATACGCAGTATTTT. V usage is TRBV6-2 or TRBV6-3 and J usage is TRBJ2-3; no clear D gene. V lost 7 bases and J 1 base, leaving 15 bases between the germline ends. The CDR3 consists of 15 residues. Germline V lookup: CDR1 MNHEY, CDR2 SVGEGT.

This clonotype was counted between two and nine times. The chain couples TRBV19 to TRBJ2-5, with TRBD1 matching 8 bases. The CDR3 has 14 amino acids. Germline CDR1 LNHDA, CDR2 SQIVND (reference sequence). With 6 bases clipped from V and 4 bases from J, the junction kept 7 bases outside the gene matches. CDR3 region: CASSPTGAPETQYF. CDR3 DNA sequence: TGTGCCAGTAGCCCGACAGGGGCACCAGAGACCCAGTACTTC.

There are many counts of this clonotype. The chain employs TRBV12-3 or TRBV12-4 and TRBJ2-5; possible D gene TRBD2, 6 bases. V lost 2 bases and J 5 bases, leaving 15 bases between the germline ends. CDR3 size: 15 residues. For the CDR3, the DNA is TGTGCCAGCAGTTTATCCGGGAGTAGTATCGAGACCCAGTACTTC. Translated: CASSLSGSSIETQYF.

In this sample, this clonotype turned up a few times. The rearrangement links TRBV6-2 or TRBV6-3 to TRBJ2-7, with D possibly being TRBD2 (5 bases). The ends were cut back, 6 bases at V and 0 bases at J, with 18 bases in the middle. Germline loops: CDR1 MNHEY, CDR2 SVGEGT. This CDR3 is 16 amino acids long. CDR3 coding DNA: TGTGCCAGCAGACTATACGCGGATACTAGCTCCTACGAGCAGTACTTC. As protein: CASRLYADTSSYEQYF.

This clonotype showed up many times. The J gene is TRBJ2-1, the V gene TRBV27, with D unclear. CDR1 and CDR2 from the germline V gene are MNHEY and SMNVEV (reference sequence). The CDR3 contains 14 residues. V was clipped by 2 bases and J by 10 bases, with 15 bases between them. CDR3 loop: CASSLSSSSPEQFF. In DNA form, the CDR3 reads TGTGCCAGCAGTTTAAGCTCCTCGTCCCCCGAGCAGTTCTTC.

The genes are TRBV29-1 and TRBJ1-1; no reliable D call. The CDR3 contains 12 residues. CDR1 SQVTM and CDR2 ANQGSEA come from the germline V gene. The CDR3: CSEEARGTEAFF. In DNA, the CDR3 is TGCAGTGAAGAAGCGCGGGGCACTGAAGCTTTCTTT. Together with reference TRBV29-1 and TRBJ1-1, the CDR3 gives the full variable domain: SAVISQKPSRDICQRGTSLTIQCQVDSQVTMMFWYRQQPGQSLTLIATANQGSEATYESGFVIDKFPISRPNLTFSTLTVSNMSPEDSSIYLCSEEARGTEAFFGQGTRLTVV.

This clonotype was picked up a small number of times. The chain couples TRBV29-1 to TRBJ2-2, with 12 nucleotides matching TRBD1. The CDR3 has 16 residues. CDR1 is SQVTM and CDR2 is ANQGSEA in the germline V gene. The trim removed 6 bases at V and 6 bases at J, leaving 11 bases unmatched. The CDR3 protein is CSVNRDRGRNAGELFF. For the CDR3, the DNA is TGCAGCGTCAACCGGGACAGGGGGCGCAATGCCGGGGAGCTGTTTTTT.

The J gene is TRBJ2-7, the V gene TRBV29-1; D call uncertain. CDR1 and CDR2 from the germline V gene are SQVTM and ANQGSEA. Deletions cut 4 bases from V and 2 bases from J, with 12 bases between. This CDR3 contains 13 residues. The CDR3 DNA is TGCAGCGTTGCCGCTGGAGATACCTACGAGCAGTACTTC. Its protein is CSVAAGDTYEQYF.